This record covers a single TCR beta chain. Unique molecular identifiers were used in preparing the TCRbeta library. Via MiXCR, TCRdb re-called the PCR reads, giving one row per CDR3 protein. Here the sample spans over 400,000 distinct CDR3 sequences, approximately 12% being singletons. After removal of 3 bases from V and 3 bases from J, the junction contained 8 bases not matched to a gene. In germline, CDR1 is SGDLS, CDR2 YYNGEE. The CDR3 is 16 residues long. This specimen comes from a study of T-cell reconstitution after alpha-beta-depleted transplantation in children. The V and J genes are TRBV9 and TRBJ2-3; 9 bases line up with TRBD2. The material was PBMCs from the stem cell graft donor, obtained from the stem cell graft. The receptor was isolated from a human donor who donated a stem cell graft to a child with combined immunodeficiency. The CDR3 bases are TGTGCCAGCAGCGGAATACTAGCGGGTGGAACAGATACGCAGTATTTT. Translating it yields CASSGILAGGTDTQYF.